Below, 14 T cell receptor beta chains from the same sample are listed, as sequenced in a study of cytomegalovirus exposure and HLA in healthy donors. Amplification used 60 Vbeta primers and 13 Jbeta primers. Some clones are missing from TCRdb's copy, which holds only in-frame ones; the method was immunoSEQ multiplex PCR. Found here are some 130,000 clones, roughly 82% of them singletons; the top ten hold approximately 11%. The sequenced sample was PBMCs. These receptors all come from a male donor in good health and CMV-seropositive.

The V gene is TRBV28, the J gene TRBJ2-7; D uncertain. V dropped 2 bases and J dropped 3 bases, with 8 bases sitting between them. CDR1 and CDR2 (germline): MDHEN, SYDVKM. The CDR3 totals 13 residues. CDR3 sequence reads: CASSLAQDYEQYF. The CDR3 nucleotides read TGTGCCAGCAGTTTAGCTCAGGACTACGAGCAGTACTTC.

This chain links TRBV10-2 with TRBJ1-2; no definite D call. The length of the CDR3 is 15 residues. The germline gives CDR1 WSHSY, CDR2 SAAADI. Trimming cost V 8 bases and J 4 bases, with 20 bases left between them. CDR3 in DNA: TGCGCCAGCTCCCCGGGAACCCAATTTAGCTATGGCTACACCTTC. As protein: CASSPGTQFSYGYTF.

The genes are TRBV5-6 and TRBJ1-2; D is perhaps TRBD1 (5 bases). The CDR3 consists of 13 residues. Germline V CDR1 and CDR2: SGHDT, YYEEEE. With 2 bases removed from V and 4 bases from J, the gap between germline ends came to 9 bases. CDR3 nucleotide sequence: TGTGCCAGCAGCTTAGACAGATCCTATGGCTACACCTTC. It specifies CASSLDRSYGYTF.

The chain has TRBV5-1 and TRBJ2-1; 7 bases fit TRBD2. The trim removed 2 bases at V and 7 bases at J, leaving 12 bases unmatched. CDR1 and CDR2 from the germline V gene are SGHRS and YFSETQ. The CDR3 extends over 16 amino acids. The CDR3 reads CASSFPPGTIKNEQFF. The CDR3 bases are TGCGCCAGCAGCTTCCCCCCTGGGACTATCAAAAATGAGCAGTTCTTC.

The chain combines TRBV7-9 with TRBJ2-7, with D maybe TRBD2 (5 bases). From germline, CDR1 is SEHNR and CDR2 FQNEAQ (reference sequence). Trimming removed 7 bases at V and 5 bases at J, with 24 bases between. The CDR3 sequence is 16 residues long. This CDR3 reads CASTPRRSGLSNEQYF. The CDR3 DNA reads as TGTGCCAGCACCCCCCGCAGGAGTGGACTCAGTAACGAGCAGTACTTC.

V and J are TRBV5-1 and TRBJ2-7; D is possibly TRBD2 (6 bases). Germline CDR1 SGHRS, CDR2 YFSETQ. V shed 3 bases and J shed 4 bases, with 14 bases lying between them. The CDR3 covers 14 residues. The CDR3 loop is CASSSGEFRYEQYF. The CDR3 region has the DNA TGCGCCAGCAGCTCGGGGGAGTTCCGGTACGAGCAGTACTTC. Based on the CDR3 plus reference TRBV5-1 and TRBJ2-7, the full variable domain is KAGVTQTPRYLIKTRGQQVTLSCSPISGHRSVSWYQQTPGQGLQFLFEYFSETQRNKGNFPGRFSGRQFSNSRSEMNVSTLELGDSALYLCASSSGEFRYEQYFGPGTRLTVT.

This chain joins TRBV27 and TRBJ2-7; TRBD1 matches at 8 bases. Germline V gene lookup returns CDR1 MNHEY and CDR2 SMNVEV (reference sequence). This CDR3 is 15 amino acids long. V dropped 3 bases and J dropped 1; count of bases not matched to a gene: 5. The CDR3 spells CASSFVGQASYEQYF. The CDR3 DNA is TGTGCCAGCAGTTTTGTGGGACAGGCGTCCTACGAGCAGTACTTC.

This chain links TRBV30 with TRBJ1-4; no reliable D call. CDR1 is GTSNPN, CDR2 SVGIG, per germline (reference sequence). The V and J ends lost 2 bases and 7 bases respectively, with 14 bases between them. The CDR3 covers 14 residues. CDR3 nucleotide sequence: TGTGCCTGGAGTAAGGAAACGACGGGTGAAAAACTGTTTTTT. Its protein product is CAWSKETTGEKLFF.

The count of this clone is one. The V and J genes are TRBV2 and TRBJ1-2; unclear D gene. This CDR3 is built from 10 residues. V lost 2 bases and J 7 bases, leaving 2 bases between the germline ends. Germline V CDR1 and CDR2: SNHLY, FYNNEI. Written as DNA, the CDR3 is TGTGCCAGCAGTGAACGTGGCTACACCTTC. It is translated as CASSERGYTF.

The V and J genes are TRBV7-6 and TRBJ1-2; TRBD1 aligns across 11 bases. The germline gives CDR1 SGHVS, CDR2 FNYEAQ. With V trimmed by 5 bases and J by 3 bases, 5 bases remained unmatched. The CDR3 is made up of 15 amino acids. As DNA, the CDR3 is TGTGCCAGCAGCCCCGGGACAGGGGGAGACTATGGCTACACCTTC. Protein sequence: CASSPGTGGDYGYTF.

The chain has TRBV5-6 and TRBJ2-3, with 7 positions matching TRBD1. Germline V CDR1 and CDR2: SGHDT, YYEEEE. J was trimmed by 2 bases and V by 5 bases; bases with no gene match: 5. CDR3 size: 14 residues. DNA for the CDR3: TGTGCCAGCAGTACAGGGGCCTTCACAGATACGCAGTATTTT. Residues: CASSTGAFTDTQYF. Based on the CDR3 plus reference TRBV5-6 and TRBJ2-3, the full variable domain is DAGVTQSPTHLIKTRGQQVTLRCSPKSGHDTVSWYQQALGQGPQFIFQYYEEEERQRGNFPDRFSGHQFPNYSSELNVNALLLGDSALYLCASSTGAFTDTQYFGPGTRLTVL.

This CDR3 reads CASSPRGLAGEGDTQYF. CDR3 bases: TGCGCCAGCAGCCCCAGGGGACTAGCGGGAGAGGGAGATACGCAGTATTTT. The J gene is TRBJ2-3, the V gene TRBV4-3; 14 bases are a match to TRBD2. With 4 bases clipped from V and 5 bases from J, the junction kept 8 bases outside the gene matches. The germline V gene encodes CDR1 LGHNA and CDR2 YSLEER. This CDR3 is 17 amino acids long.

V and J are TRBV27 and TRBJ1-1; 7 bases match TRBD1. Germline values: CDR1 MNHEY, CDR2 SMNVEV (reference sequence). This CDR3 spans 16 amino acids. Trimming at V came to 3 bases and at J to 0 bases, leaving 7 bases not matched to a gene. The CDR3 nucleotides are TGTGCCAGCAGTTTGTCCCAGGGGGGAATGAACACTGAAGCTTTCTTT. Translating it yields CASSLSQGGMNTEAFF.

This chain uses TRBV4-2 with TRBJ2-1; D might be TRBD2 (5 bases). The CDR3 consists of 15 residues. V lost 2 bases to trimming and J lost 1 base, with 9 bases between them. CDR1 and CDR2 from the germline V gene are LGHNA and YNFKEQ. CDR3 sequence (DNA): TGTGCCAGCAGCCAACCCGGGGTTTCCTACAATGAGCAGTTCTTC. Its protein is CASSQPGVSYNEQFF.